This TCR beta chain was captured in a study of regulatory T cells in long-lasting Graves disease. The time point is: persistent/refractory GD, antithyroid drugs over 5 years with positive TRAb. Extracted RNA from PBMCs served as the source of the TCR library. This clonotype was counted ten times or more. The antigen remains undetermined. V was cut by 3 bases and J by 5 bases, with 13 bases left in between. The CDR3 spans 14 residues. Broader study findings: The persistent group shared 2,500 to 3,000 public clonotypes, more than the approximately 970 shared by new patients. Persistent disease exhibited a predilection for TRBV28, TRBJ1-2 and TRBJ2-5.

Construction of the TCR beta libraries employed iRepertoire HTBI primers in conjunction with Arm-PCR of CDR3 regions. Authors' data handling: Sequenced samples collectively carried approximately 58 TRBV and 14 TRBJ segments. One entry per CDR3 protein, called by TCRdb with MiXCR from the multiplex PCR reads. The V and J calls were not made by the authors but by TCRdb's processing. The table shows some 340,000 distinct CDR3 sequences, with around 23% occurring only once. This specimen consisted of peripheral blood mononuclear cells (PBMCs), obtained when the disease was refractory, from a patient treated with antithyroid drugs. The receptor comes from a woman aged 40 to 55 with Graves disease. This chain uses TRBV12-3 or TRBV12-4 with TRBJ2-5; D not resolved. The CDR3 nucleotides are TGTGCCAGCAGTTTTTCTCAGATTTCGGAGACCCAGTACTTC. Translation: CASSFSQISETQYF.